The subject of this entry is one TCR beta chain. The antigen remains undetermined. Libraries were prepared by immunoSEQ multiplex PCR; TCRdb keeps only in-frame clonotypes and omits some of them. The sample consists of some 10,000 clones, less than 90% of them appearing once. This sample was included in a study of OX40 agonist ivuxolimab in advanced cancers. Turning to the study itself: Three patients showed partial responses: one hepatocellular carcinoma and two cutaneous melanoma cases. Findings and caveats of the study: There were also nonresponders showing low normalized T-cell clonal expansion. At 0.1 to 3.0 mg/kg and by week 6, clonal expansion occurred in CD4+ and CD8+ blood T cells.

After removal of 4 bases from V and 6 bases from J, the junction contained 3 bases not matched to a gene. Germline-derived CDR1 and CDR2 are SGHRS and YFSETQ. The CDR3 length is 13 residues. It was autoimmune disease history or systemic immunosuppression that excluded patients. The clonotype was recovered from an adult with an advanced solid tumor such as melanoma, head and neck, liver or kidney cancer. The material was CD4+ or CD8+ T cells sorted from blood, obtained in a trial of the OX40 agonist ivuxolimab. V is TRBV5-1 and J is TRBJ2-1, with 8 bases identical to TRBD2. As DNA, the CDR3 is TGCGCCAGCAGCCTGACTAGCGCCAATGAGCAGTTCTTC. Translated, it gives CASSLTSANEQFF.